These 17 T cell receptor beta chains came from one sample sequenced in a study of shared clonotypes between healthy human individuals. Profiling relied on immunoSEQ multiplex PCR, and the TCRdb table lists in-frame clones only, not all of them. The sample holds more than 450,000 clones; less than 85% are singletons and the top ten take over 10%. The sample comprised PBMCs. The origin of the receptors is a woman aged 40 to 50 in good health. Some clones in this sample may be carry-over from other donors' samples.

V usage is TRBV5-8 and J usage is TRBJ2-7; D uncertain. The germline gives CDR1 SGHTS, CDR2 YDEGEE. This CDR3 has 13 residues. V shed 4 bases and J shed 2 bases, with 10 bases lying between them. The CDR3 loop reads CASSVARAYEQYF. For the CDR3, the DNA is TGTGCCAGCAGCGTGGCGCGAGCCTACGAGCAGTACTTC. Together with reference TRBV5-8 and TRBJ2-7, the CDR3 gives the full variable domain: EAGVTQSPTHLIKTRGQQATLRCSPISGHTSVYWYQQALGLGLQFLLWYDEGEERNRGNFPPRFSGRQFPNYSSELNVNALELEDSALYLCASSVARAYEQYFGPGTRLTVT.

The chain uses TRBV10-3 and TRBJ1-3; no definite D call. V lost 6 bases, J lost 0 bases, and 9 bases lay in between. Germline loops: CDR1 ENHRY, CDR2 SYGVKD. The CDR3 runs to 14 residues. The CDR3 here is CAISGESSGNTIYF. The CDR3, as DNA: TGTGCCATCAGCGGCGAGAGCTCTGGAAACACCATATATTTT.

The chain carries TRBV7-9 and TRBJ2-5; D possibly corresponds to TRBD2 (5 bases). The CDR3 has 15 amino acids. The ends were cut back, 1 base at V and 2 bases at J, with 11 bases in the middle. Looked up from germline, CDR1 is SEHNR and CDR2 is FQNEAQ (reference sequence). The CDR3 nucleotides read TGTGCCAGCAGCTTAGGGGCTAGCTTTCAAGAGACCCAGTACTTC. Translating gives CASSLGASFQETQYF.

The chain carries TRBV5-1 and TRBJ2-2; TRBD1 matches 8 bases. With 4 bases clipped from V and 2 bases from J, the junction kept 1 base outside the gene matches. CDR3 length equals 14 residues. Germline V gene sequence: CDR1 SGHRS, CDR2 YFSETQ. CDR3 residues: CASSGQGNTGELFF. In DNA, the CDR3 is TGCGCCAGCAGCGGACAGGGCAACACCGGGGAGCTGTTTTTT.

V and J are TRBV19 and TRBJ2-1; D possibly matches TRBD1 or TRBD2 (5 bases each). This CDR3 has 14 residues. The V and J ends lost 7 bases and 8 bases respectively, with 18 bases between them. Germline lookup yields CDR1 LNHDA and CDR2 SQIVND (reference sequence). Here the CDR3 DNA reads TGTGCCAGTACGTTGGGCAGGGAGAGCCATGAGCAGTTCTTC. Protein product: CASTLGRESHEQFF.

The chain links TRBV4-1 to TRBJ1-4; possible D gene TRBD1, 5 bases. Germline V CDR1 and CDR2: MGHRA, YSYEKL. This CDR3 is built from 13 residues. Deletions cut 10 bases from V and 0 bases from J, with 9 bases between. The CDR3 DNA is TGCGCCACCTTGGGGGCAACTAATGAAAAACTGTTTTTT. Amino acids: CATLGATNEKLFF.

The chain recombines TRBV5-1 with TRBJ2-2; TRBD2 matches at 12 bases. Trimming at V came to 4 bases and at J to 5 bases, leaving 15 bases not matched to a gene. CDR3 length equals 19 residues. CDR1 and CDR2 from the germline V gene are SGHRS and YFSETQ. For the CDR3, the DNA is TGCGCCAGCAGCGCGACCGGGACTAGCGGGTATATGGGGACCGGGGAGCTGTTTTTT. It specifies CASSATGTSGYMGTGELFF. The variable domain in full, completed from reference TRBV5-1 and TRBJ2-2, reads KAGVTQTPRYLIKTRGQQVTLSCSPISGHRSVSWYQQTPGQGLQFLFEYFSETQRNKGNFPGRFSGRQFSNSRSEMNVSTLELGDSALYLCASSATGTSGYMGTGELFFGEGSRLTVL.

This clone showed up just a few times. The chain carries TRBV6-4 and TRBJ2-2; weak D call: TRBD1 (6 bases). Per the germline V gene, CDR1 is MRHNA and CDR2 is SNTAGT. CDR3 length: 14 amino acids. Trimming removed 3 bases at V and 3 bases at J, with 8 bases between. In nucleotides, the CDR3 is TGTGCCAGCAGTGAACAGGGTTACACCGGGGAGCTGTTTTTT. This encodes CASSEQGYTGELFF.

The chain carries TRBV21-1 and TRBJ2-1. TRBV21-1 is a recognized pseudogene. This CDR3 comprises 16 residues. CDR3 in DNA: TGTGCCAGCAGCCGATATGGCGTGGGACCTTACAATGAGCAGTTCTTC. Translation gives CASSRYGVGPYNEQFF.

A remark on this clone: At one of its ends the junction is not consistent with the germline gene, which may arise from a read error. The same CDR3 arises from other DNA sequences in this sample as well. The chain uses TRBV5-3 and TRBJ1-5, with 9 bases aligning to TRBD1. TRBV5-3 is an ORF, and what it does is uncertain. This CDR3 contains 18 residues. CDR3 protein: CARSYGRYRGLYNQPQHF. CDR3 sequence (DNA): TGTGCCAGAAGCTACGGGCGATACAGGGGGCTTTACAATCAACCCCAGCATTTT.

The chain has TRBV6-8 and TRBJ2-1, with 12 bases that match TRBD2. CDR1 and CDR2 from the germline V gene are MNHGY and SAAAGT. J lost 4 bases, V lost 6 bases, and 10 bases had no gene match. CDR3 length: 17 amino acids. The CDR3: CASSPRTSGILYNEQFF. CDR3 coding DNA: TGTGCCAGCAGCCCAAGGACTAGCGGGATACTATACAATGAGCAGTTCTTC.

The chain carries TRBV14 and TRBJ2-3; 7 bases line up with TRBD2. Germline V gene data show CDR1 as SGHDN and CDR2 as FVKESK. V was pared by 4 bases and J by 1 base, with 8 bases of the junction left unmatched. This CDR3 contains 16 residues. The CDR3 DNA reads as TGTGCCAGCAGCCCTGGATGGCGGGAGCGCACAGATACGCAGTATTTT. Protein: CASSPGWRERTDTQYF.

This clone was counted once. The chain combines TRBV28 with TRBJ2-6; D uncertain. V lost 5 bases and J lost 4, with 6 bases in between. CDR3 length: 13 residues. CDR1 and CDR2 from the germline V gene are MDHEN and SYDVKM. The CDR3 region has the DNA TGTGCCAGCAGTCCTCTCGGGGCCAACGTCCTGACTTTC. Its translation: CASSPLGANVLTF.

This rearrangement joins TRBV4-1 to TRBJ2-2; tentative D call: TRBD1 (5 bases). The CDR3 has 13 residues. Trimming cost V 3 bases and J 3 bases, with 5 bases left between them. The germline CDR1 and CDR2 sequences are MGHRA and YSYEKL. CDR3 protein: CASSQGHTGELFF. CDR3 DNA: TGCGCCAGCAGCCAGGGGCACACCGGGGAGCTGTTTTTT.

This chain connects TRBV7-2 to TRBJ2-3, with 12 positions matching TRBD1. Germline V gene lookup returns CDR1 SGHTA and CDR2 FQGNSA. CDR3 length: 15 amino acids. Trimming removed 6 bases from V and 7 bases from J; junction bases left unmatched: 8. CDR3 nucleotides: TGTGCCAGCAGTATTGGGACAGGGGGCGCATATACGCAGTATTTT. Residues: CASSIGTGGAYTQYF.

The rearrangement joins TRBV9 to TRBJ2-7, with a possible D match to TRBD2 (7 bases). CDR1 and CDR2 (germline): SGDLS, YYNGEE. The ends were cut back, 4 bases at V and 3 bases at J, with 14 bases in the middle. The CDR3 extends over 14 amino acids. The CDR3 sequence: CASSPRGARYEQYF. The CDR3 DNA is TGTGCCAGCAGCCCCCGGGGGGCGCGCTACGAGCAGTACTTC.

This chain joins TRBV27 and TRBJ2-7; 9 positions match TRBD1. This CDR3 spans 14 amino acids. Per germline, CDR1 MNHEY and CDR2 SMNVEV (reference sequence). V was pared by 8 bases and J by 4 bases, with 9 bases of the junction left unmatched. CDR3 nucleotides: TGTGCCAGCTCAACCGGGACAGGGAGGTACGAGCAGTACTTC. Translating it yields CASSTGTGRYEQYF.